These T cell receptor beta chains were read from a single sample in a study of shared clonotypes between healthy human individuals. This table comes from immunoSEQ multiplex PCR, and its TCRdb copy is limited to in-frame clones, with some not included. In the table there are a few hundred thousand clones, about 80% of which are singletons. Sequencing was carried out using PBMCs. All receptors come from a woman aged 40 to 50 in good health. Some clones in this sample may be carry-over from other donors' samples. CDR3s include the opening cysteine and the closing phenylalanine or tryptophan. The order of the fields is V gene, CDR3 protein.

v_gene: TRBV13
CDR3aa: CASSPPAGVGEDTQYF

v_gene: TRBV2
CDR3aa: CASRWQPNEKLFF

v_gene: TRBV29-1
CDR3aa: CSVVRGAYEQYF

v_gene: TRBV5-1
CDR3aa: CASSLRGRSYEQYF

v_gene: TRBV2
CDR3aa: CASSVLGGRSYNEQFF

v_gene: TRBV27
CDR3aa: CASKPGLAVNTDTQYF

v_gene: TRBV9
CDR3aa: CASSVEPGNTGELFF

v_gene: TRBV30
CDR3aa: CAWSGGVHQPQHF

v_gene: TRBV21-1
CDR3aa: CASSKPERPYSGANVLTF

v_gene: TRBV7-9
CDR3aa: CASSQGRGDIQYF

v_gene: TRBV7-4
CDR3aa: CASSLTGDEQYF

v_gene: TRBV7-3
CDR3aa: CASSSGLAGNPIDTQYF

v_gene: TRBV14
CDR3aa: CASSHSGRTGELFF

v_gene: TRBV2
CDR3aa: CASAQGLGTQYF

v_gene: TRBV5-6
CDR3aa: CASSPLGGGINEQFF

v_gene: TRBV5-4
CDR3aa: CASSPRGGGDNVLTF

v_gene: TRBV5-1
CDR3aa: CASSLWGTSYEQYF

v_gene: TRBV2
CDR3aa: CARRGREVVGAFF

v_gene: TRBV6-1
CDR3aa: CASSAANYGYTF

v_gene: TRBV5-4
CDR3aa: CASSRRATTGELFF

v_gene: TRBV5-4
CDR3aa: CASRLRGIRAAATYGYTF

v_gene: TRBV11-2
CDR3aa: CASSPTAAGELFF

v_gene: TRBV11-2
CDR3aa: CASSLILAGGSYEQYF

v_gene: TRBV11-2
CDR3aa: CASSFWAEAFF

v_gene: TRBV30
CDR3aa: CAWSLPVDSWGEAFF

v_gene: TRBV2
CDR3aa: CASSAEGADTGELFF

v_gene: TRBV5-1
CDR3aa: CASSPRFVAGGYNEQFF

v_gene: TRBV29-1
CDR3aa: CSAGIGEGSEQYF

v_gene: TRBV15
CDR3aa: CATSRDLARFGSSGRAKAGETQYF

v_gene: TRBV7-9
CDR3aa: CASSPGLAGEALYNEQFF

v_gene: TRBV29-1
CDR3aa: CSVGQGANSPLHF

v_gene: TRBV5-4
CDR3aa: CASSPGQGIYEQYF

v_gene: TRBV30
CDR3aa: CAWSVPGEGGYTF

v_gene: TRBV6-5
CDR3aa: CASSYSARGFGYGYTF

v_gene: TRBV27
CDR3aa: CASSYTGTGGEQYF

v_gene: TRBV29-1
CDR3aa: CSARVGGRSYEQYF

v_gene: TRBV2
CDR3aa: CASSDGPNTRQHF

v_gene: TRBV7-2
CDR3aa: CASSLASGIGETQYF

v_gene: TRBV15
CDR3aa: CATSRDRGQAGEQYF

v_gene: TRBV7-9
CDR3aa: CASSPPARRGPYEQYF

v_gene: TRBV18
CDR3aa: CASSRETGRWETQYF

v_gene: TRBV7-9
CDR3aa: CASSLGTRASSYNEQFF

v_gene: TRBV9
CDR3aa: CASSVDGNQPQHF